Listed below are T cell receptor beta chains from one sample, sequenced in a study of cytomegalovirus exposure and HLA in healthy donors. Sequenced by immunoSEQ multiplex PCR; TCRdb stores in-frame clones only, minus some. The sample records about 110,000 clones, approximately 85% being singletons. Sequencing was done on a sample of PBMCs. The receptors come from a woman in her late teens or twenties in good health and CMV-seronegative. Both conserved end residues are part of each CDR3. The D gene is left open where the match is weak. Expanded clones are given a class, and other clones once, few, many or no size at all.

J	length	size	V	D	DNA	CDR3
TRBJ2-5	12	.	TRBV18	.	TGTGCCAGCTCACCCGCAGGAGAGACCCAGTACTTC	CASSPAGETQYF
TRBJ2-3	18	.	TRBV13	.	TGTGCCAGCAGCTCACCTCAGGGTTTCCCAGTGGTTCCAGATACGCAGTATTTT	CASSSPQGFPVVPDTQYF
TRBJ2-5	14	.	TRBV28	.	TGTGCCAGCAGTTTATTAGGCTACGGGGAGACCCAGTACTTC	CASSLLGYGETQYF
TRBJ2-1	11	.	TRBV19	.	TGTGCCAGTAGTATCGGGAATGAGCAGTTCTTC	CASSIGNEQFF
TRBJ2-1	15	.	TRBV7-3	TRBD2	TGTGCCAGCAGCTTAAACCCCGGGACTAGGCTCGAGCAGTTCTTC	CASSLNPGTRLEQFF
TRBJ2-7	14	.	TRBV9	.	TGTGCCAGCAGCGCACAGGGGAGGAACTACGAGCAGTACTTC	CASSAQGRNYEQYF
TRBJ1-2	14	.	TRBV6-5	.	TGTGCCAGCAGGCACGGGGGGGGCAGATATGGCTACACCTTC	CASRHGGGRYGYTF
TRBJ2-2	15	.	TRBV7-3	.	TGTGCCAGCAGCTTAAAGGCAGGGCCCACCGGGGAGCTGTTTTTT	CASSLKAGPTGELFF
TRBJ2-1	16	once	TRBV4-2	TRBD2	TGTGCCAGCAGCCAAGAAGCGGGGGTCTCGAAGAATGAGCAGTTCTTC	CASSQEAGVSKNEQFF
TRBJ1-2	12	.	TRBV29-1	.	TGCAGCGTACCCAGCGGGGCGGGTGGCTACACCTTC	CSVPSGAGGYTF
TRBJ2-5	19	.	TRBV5-6	TRBD2	TGTGCCAGCAGCTTGGGAGGGACTAGCGGGGGCCTAGATCAAGAGACCCAGTACTTC	CASSLGGTSGGLDQETQYF
TRBJ2-5	15	.	TRBV30	.	TGTGCCTCATACTCCCCCCCGGACAACCAAGAGACCCAGTACTTC	CASYSPPDNQETQYF
TRBJ2-3	12	.	TRBV30	.	TGTGCCTGGAGTGGGGGAGGCGATACGCAGTATTTT	CAWSGGGDTQYF
TRBJ1-2	13	.	TRBV28	.	TGTGCCAGCATCACCCGGCACCTGGAGGGCTACACCTTC	CASITRHLEGYTF
TRBJ1-4	14	.	TRBV9	.	TGTGCCAGCAGCCCCAGATCCCAGGGGGAAAAACTGTTTTTT	CASSPRSQGEKLFF
TRBJ2-1	16	.	TRBV14	TRBD2	TGTGCCAGCAGCCAAGAAGCGGGGGGGACCTACAATGAGCAGTTCTTC	CASSQEAGGTYNEQFF
TRBJ2-2	15	once	TRBV7-6	.	TGTGCCAGCAGCTTAATGGGACAGAACACCGGGGAGCTGTTTTTT	CASSLMGQNTGELFF
TRBJ1-2	13	.	TRBV11-2	TRBD1	TGTGCCAGCAGCCTAACAGGGGTTATGGGCTACACCTTC	CASSLTGVMGYTF
TRBJ1-4	13	.	TRBV6-6	.	TGTGCCAGCAGCGCTACAGGGAATGAAAAACTGTTTTTT	CASSATGNEKLFF
TRBJ2-7	15	once	TRBV9	.	TGTGCCAGCAGCCTAGGGGGGGGTCGGCTTGAGGAGCAGTACTTC	CASSLGGGRLEEQYF
TRBJ2-5	13	.	TRBV13	.	TGTGCCAGCAGCTTAAGCCCCCGGGAGACCCAGTACTTC	CASSLSPRETQYF
TRBJ1-1	15	.	TRBV5-6	TRBD1	TGTGCCAGCAGCTTGGGTGGGACAGCTAACACTGAAGCTTTCTTT	CASSLGGTANTEAFF
TRBJ2-3	17	.	TRBV30	TRBD2	TGTGCCTGGAGTACCGGACTAGCGGGGGGGCAGCAAGATACGCAGTATTTT	CAWSTGLAGGQQDTQYF
TRBJ1-2	14	.	TRBV5-1	TRBD1	TGCGCCAGCAGTACGGGACAGGGGGCGAGTGGCTACACCTTC	CASSTGQGASGYTF
TRBJ2-2	15	.	TRBV5-5	TRBD2	TGTGCCAGCAGCTTCGGGGGGGGGAACACCGGGGAGCTGTTTTTT	CASSFGGGNTGELFF
TRBJ2-7	14	.	TRBV27	.	TGTGCCAGCAGTTTAAGAACAGGGTCCTACGAGCAGTACTTC	CASSLRTGSYEQYF
TRBJ2-7	14	.	TRBV28	.	TGTGCCAGCAGGAGGGCTAGGACCCCGGGTATGCAGTACTTC	CASRRARTPGMQYF
TRBJ1-4	14	.	TRBV2	.	TGTGCCAGCAGTGAAAACAGGATGGGGGAAAAACTGTTTTTT	CASSENRMGEKLFF
TRBJ1-5	16	.	TRBV14	.	TGTGCCAGCACTACTTCTACTCAGGGGATTCATCAGCCCCAGCATTTT	CASTTSTQGIHQPQHF
TRBJ2-1	17	.	TRBV4-1	.	TGCGCCAGCAGCTCCATCTTAGGGGGGGCTTCCTACAATGAGCAGTTCTTC	CASSSILGGASYNEQFF
TRBJ1-2	16	.	TRBV4-1	TRBD1	TGCGCCAGCAGCCAACCCATACAGGGGGCGCGGGGTGGCTACACCTTC	CASSQPIQGARGGYTF
TRBJ2-2	14	.	TRBV7-9	TRBD2	TGTGCCAGCAGCTTGCAAGCGGGATCCGGGGAGCTGTTTTTT	CASSLQAGSGELFF
TRBJ2-3	16	.	TRBV6-5	TRBD2	TGTGCCAGCAGTTCCCCGGGACTAGCGGGGACAGATACGCAGTATTTT	CASSSPGLAGTDTQYF
TRBJ1-1	15	.	TRBV5-1	.	TGCGCCAGCAGAACTACGTTGACAGGTTGGACTGAAGCTTTCTTT	CASRTTLTGWTEAFF
TRBJ2-1	14	.	TRBV27	TRBD2	TGTGCCAGCAGTTTGCGGGGGGGATACAATGAGCAGTTCTTC	CASSLRGGYNEQFF
TRBJ2-5	18	.	TRBV4-2	TRBD2	TGTGCCAGCAGCCAAGATGTTGGAGCGGGGGTCAGGGTAGAGACCCAGTACTTC	CASSQDVGAGVRVETQYF
TRBJ2-7	13	.	TRBV9	TRBD2	TGTGCCAGCCAGAAGGAGCGGGGGTGGGAGCAGTACTTC	CASQKERGWEQYF
TRBJ2-7	17	.	TRBV2	TRBD2	TGTGCCAGCAGTGAAGGTCTAGCGGGGGGGCTATTGTACGAGCAGTACTTC	CASSEGLAGGLLYEQYF
TRBJ1-1	13	.	TRBV6-4	.	TGTGCCAGCAGTGTAGATCGAGGGGGTGAAGCTTTCTTT	CASSVDRGGEAFF
TRBJ2-7	15	once	TRBV27	TRBD1	TGTGCCAGCAGGCAGGGGACAGGAGATTACTACGAGCAGTACTTC	CASRQGTGDYYEQYF
TRBJ1-2	17	.	TRBV5-4	TRBD1	TGTGCCAGCAGCTACCCCCGCCGGGACAGGGGTAACTATGGCTACACCTTC	CASSYPRRDRGNYGYTF
TRBJ2-3	15	.	TRBV6-5	.	TGTGCCAGCAGTTACGGGGCAGCTTTCACAGATACGCAGTATTTT	CASSYGAAFTDTQYF
TRBJ2-2	16	.	TRBV5-6	TRBD1	TGTGCCAGCAGCTTAGGGGACAGGGGGCGTACCGGGGAGCTGTTTTTT	CASSLGDRGRTGELFF
TRBJ1-6	15	few	TRBV10-3	.	TGTGCCATCAGTGAGTCGTCGGGGGAAAATTCACCCCTCCACTTT	CAISESSGENSPLHF
TRBJ1-1	13	.	TRBV9	.	TGTGCCAGCAGCGTAGACAGGAACACTGAAGCTTTCTTT	CASSVDRNTEAFF
TRBJ1-1	18	.	TRBV15	TRBD1	TGTGCCACCAGCAGAGATTTTACACCGACAGGGGATAACACTGAAGCTTTCTTT	CATSRDFTPTGDNTEAFF
TRBJ2-7	14	.	TRBV27	.	TGTGCCAGCAGTTTACGGCAGGGAAGCTACGAGCAGTACTTC	CASSLRQGSYEQYF
TRBJ2-7	13	.	TRBV13	TRBD1	TGTGCCAGCCAGGACAGGAACTCCTACGAGCAGTACTTC	CASQDRNSYEQYF
TRBJ2-3	14	.	TRBV2	.	TGTGCCAGCAGAATTGGCAGGGCGGCAGATACGCAGTATTTT	CASRIGRAADTQYF
TRBJ2-4	15	once	TRBV15	.	TGTGCCACCAGCAGAGAGAGCGGATCCAAAAACATTCAGTACTTC	CATSRESGSKNIQYF
TRBJ2-7	12	.	TRBV30	.	TGTGCCTGGAGTGTGGCATTCTACGAGCAGTACTTC	CAWSVAFYEQYF
TRBJ1-1	19	.	TRBV2	TRBD1	TGTGCCAGCAGTGAAGGATTCGGGACAGGGGAAGGAATGAACACTGAAGCTTTCTTT	CASSEGFGTGEGMNTEAFF
TRBJ2-1	15	.	TRBV9	TRBD2	TGTGCCAGCAGCGTAGTTACGGGGGGGCCCAATGAGCAGTTCTTC	CASSVVTGGPNEQFF
TRBJ2-1	13	once	TRBV18	.	TGTGCCAGCTCTATCACCGGCTACAATGAGCAGTTCTTC	CASSITGYNEQFF